These 25 T cell receptor beta chains share one sample of origin, sequenced in a study of T cells in Graves' hyperthyroidism and ophthalmopathy. Amplification yielded TCR beta CDR3 regions, with RNA transcripts as the source. TCR CDR3 underwent first-round RT-PCR with the HTBI primer set. TCRdb independently ran MiXCR on the multiplex PCR reads; one entry per CDR3 protein. This table holds about 710,000 distinct CDR3 sequences, about 16% found once. Source material: blood. The receptors derive from a man aged 18 to 30 with Graves' hyperthyroidism.

This clonotype has ten or more counts. The V call is TRBV12-5, the J call TRBJ1-3; D gene uncertain. The CDR3 length is 13 residues. V gave up 5 bases and J gave up 4 bases, with 9 bases separating them. The germline V gene has CDR1 LGHNT and CDR2 FRNRAP. The chain's CDR3 is CASGPGAGNTIYF. The DNA for the CDR3 is TGTGCTAGTGGTCCGGGCGCCGGAAACACCATATATTTT.

With respect to this clonotype: This may arise from a read error, as a much more abundant clone is one base away. The chain recombines TRBV11-3 with TRBJ2-7; D gene uncertain. The DNA end is more similar to TRBJ2-1, so the J call may be wrong. CDR1 is SGHNT, CDR2 YENEEA, per germline. CDR3 length: 13 amino acids. Here the CDR3 DNA reads TGTGCCAGCAGCTTCAGGTATTCCTACGAGCAGTTCTTC. Translating it yields CASSFRYSYEQFF.

The genes are TRBV20-1 and TRBJ2-4; D is ambiguous. The CDR3 totals 15 residues. The germline V gene encodes CDR1 DFQATT and CDR2 SNEGSKA (reference sequence). Trimming took off 4 bases at V and 6 bases at J, with 19 bases between the two ends. CDR3 nucleotides: TGCAGTGCTACCGGCACAGCCACTCGTTTAAACATTCAGTACTTC. Amino acid sequence: CSATGTATRLNIQYF.

The table lists this clonotype with a count of one. V usage is TRBV6-2 or TRBV6-3 and J usage is TRBJ1-1; D call uncertain. CDR1 and CDR2 from the germline V gene are MNHEY and SVGEGT. V was trimmed by 6 bases and J by 1 base, leaving 9 bases between them. CDR3 length: 13 amino acids. The chain's CDR3 is CASRPGSNTEAFF. The CDR3 DNA reads TGTGCCAGCAGACCCGGGTCGAACACTGAAGCTTTCTTT.

This clonotype occurred many times. V is TRBV11-3 and J is TRBJ1-1; D ambiguous. Germline CDR1 SGHNT, CDR2 YENEEA. This CDR3 is built from 13 residues. The V end lost 3 bases, the J end lost 5 bases, and 10 bases lay between the germline ends. The CDR3 coding sequence is TGTGCCAGCAGCTTTGACTGGGGTACTGAAGCTTTCTTT. This sequence encodes CASSFDWGTEAFF.

Ten or more counts support this clonotype. This sequence may be a read error, since a much larger clone differs from it by one base. This chain connects TRBV7-2 to TRBJ1-1; the D is unclear. This CDR3 has 13 amino acids. Germline lookup yields CDR1 SGHTA and CDR2 FQGNSA. The V end lost 2 bases, the J end lost 1 base, and 5 bases lay between the germline ends. CDR3 in DNA: TGTGCCAGCAGCTTATGGCAGAACACTGAAGCTTTCTTT. This codes for CASSLWQNTEAFF.

The rearrangement joins TRBV7-8 to TRBJ2-3; the match to TRBD1 covers 7 bases. The J segment lost 1 base and the V segment lost 5 bases, leaving 6 bases of the junction unmatched. The CDR3 is 15 residues long. CDR1 and CDR2 (germline): SGHVS, FQNEAQ. The CDR3 coding sequence is TGTGCCAGCAGCCAGAAGGGGGCTCGCACAGATACGCAGTATTTT. This gives the protein CASSQKGARTDTQYF. Looking up the rest from reference TRBV7-8 and TRBJ2-3 gives the full variable domain: GAGVSQSPRYKVAKRGQDVALRCDPISGHVSLFWYQQALGQGPEFLTYFQNEAQLDKSGLPSDRFFAERPEGSVSTLKIQRTQQEDSAVYLCASSQKGARTDTQYFGPGTRLTVL.

The CDR3 region has the DNA TGTGCCAGCAGTCTAGCGGGAGAAAATGAGCAGTTCTTC. This gives the protein CASSLAGENEQFF. V gene TRBV3-1 combines with J gene TRBJ2-1, with 10 bases identical to TRBD2. The CDR3 contains 13 residues. V was pared by 6 bases and J by 7 bases, with 3 bases of the junction left unmatched. Germline V lookup: CDR1 LGHDT, CDR2 YNNKEL (reference sequence).

This clonotype showed up many times. CDR3 in amino acids: CASSLYGLAASTDTQYF. The CDR3 nucleotides are TGTGCCAGCAGTTTATACGGACTAGCGGCTAGCACAGATACGCAGTATTTT. The chain recombines TRBV28 with TRBJ2-3, with 10 bases lining up with TRBD2. In germline, CDR1 is MDHEN, CDR2 SYDVKM. The CDR3 loop spans 17 amino acids. J was trimmed by 0 bases and V by 1 base; bases with no gene match: 4.

The sample holds a few counts of this clonotype. A read error may account for a junction end that differs from germline. The rearrangement links TRBV18 to TRBJ1-1; a possible D gene is TRBD1 (5 bases). Germline V CDR1 and CDR2: KGHSH, LQKENI. The CDR3 covers 11 residues. The CDR3, as DNA: TGTGCCAGCTCACCGGGCAGGGATGCGATCTTT. Residues: CASSPGRDAIF.

In its sample, this clonotype was seen many times. The chain uses TRBV27 and TRBJ1-1; 9 bases line up with TRBD1. V lost 6 bases to trimming and J lost 0 bases; unmatched junction nucleotides: 8. The CDR3 contains 16 residues. Germline lookup yields CDR1 MNHEY and CDR2 SMNVEV (reference sequence). This CDR3 reads CASRQYGTGMNTEAFF. CDR3 coding DNA: TGTGCCAGCAGGCAGTACGGGACAGGGATGAACACTGAAGCTTTCTTT.

This clonotype turned up a few times. The gene calls are TRBV7-2 and TRBJ2-1; tentative D call: TRBD1 (6 bases). Looked up from germline, CDR1 is SGHTA and CDR2 is FQGNSA. CDR3 size: 15 residues. V lost 6 bases, J lost 4 bases, and 16 bases lay in between. In DNA, the CDR3 is TGTGCCAGCAGTCCCGTTCCCGGACAGTACAATGAGCAGTTCTTC. Protein: CASSPVPGQYNEQFF.

This clonotype showed up many times. The chain uses TRBV12-3 or TRBV12-4 and TRBJ1-1; the D is unclear. CDR3 size: 13 residues. The V and J ends lost 3 bases and 4 bases respectively, with 9 bases between them. CDR3 DNA: TGTGCCAGCAGTTTTCGGCCGTTCACTGAAGCTTTCTTT. Protein product: CASSFRPFTEAFF.

In this sample, this clonotype turned up a few times. The chain uses TRBV20-1 and TRBJ1-3; no definite D call. The CDR3 loop spans 14 amino acids. Between the trimmed V and J ends, which lost 2 bases and 2 bases, there was a span of 10 bases. From germline, CDR1 is DFQATT and CDR2 SNEGSKA (reference sequence). The CDR3 sequence is CSARLMGTGNTIYF. The DNA of the CDR3 is TGCAGTGCTAGACTAATGGGGACTGGAAACACCATATATTTT.

The rearrangement uses TRBV12-3 or TRBV12-4 and TRBJ2-3, with 11 bases that match TRBD2. The CDR3 is made up of 18 amino acids. V dropped 8 bases and J dropped 0; count of bases not matched to a gene: 13. CDR3: CASFSEGTSGASTDTQYF. CDR3 nucleotide sequence: TGTGCCAGCTTTTCGGAAGGGACTAGCGGAGCTAGCACAGATACGCAGTATTTT.

The CDR3 loop is CSAAMTLNTEAFF. In nucleotides, the CDR3 is TGCAGCGCCGCAATGACACTGAACACTGAAGCTTTCTTT. The chain is built from TRBV29-1 and TRBJ1-1; D ambiguous. Germline V CDR1 and CDR2: SQVTM, ANQGSEA. The CDR3 spans 13 residues. V lost 7 bases, J lost 0 bases, and 12 bases lay in between.

The chain employs TRBV19 and TRBJ2-3, with 11 bases matching TRBD2. This CDR3 has 15 amino acids. Germline V CDR1 and CDR2: LNHDA, SQIVND (reference sequence). J was trimmed by 8 bases and V by 2 bases; bases with no gene match: 6. The CDR3 nucleotides are TGTGCCAGTAGTATATCGGCTAGCGGGAGGTCTACGCAGTATTTT. Protein sequence: CASSISASGRSTQYF.

This chain uses TRBV18 with TRBJ1-4; 11 bases agree with TRBD1. Germline V CDR1 and CDR2: KGHSH, LQKENI. With V trimmed by 3 bases and J by 6 bases, 3 bases remained unmatched. This CDR3 is built from 15 residues. The CDR3 nucleotides read TGTGCCAGCTCACCTCGGACAGGGGGCGATGAAAAACTGTTTTTT. It yields the protein CASSPRTGGDEKLFF. Drawing the rest from reference TRBV18 and TRBJ1-4, the complete variable domain is NAGVMQNPRHLVRRRGQEARLRCSPMKGHSHVYWYRQLPEEGLKFMVYLQKENIIDESGMPKERFSAEFPKEGPSILRIQQVVRGDSAAYFCASSPRTGGDEKLFFGSGTQLSVL.

This clonotype has a handful of counts. The chain employs TRBV12-3 or TRBV12-4 and TRBJ2-1; 9 bases line up with TRBD1. V gave up 7 bases and J gave up 7 bases; unmatched junction bases: 8. This CDR3 has 14 residues. The CDR3 protein is CASKPGQGRNEQFF. The CDR3 DNA reads as TGTGCCAGCAAACCGGGACAGGGTAGGAATGAGCAGTTCTTC.

About this clonotype: A read error may account for a junction end that differs from germline. The rearrangement links TRBV20-1 to TRBJ2-7; 8 bases agree with TRBD1. The germline gives CDR1 DFQATT, CDR2 SNEGSKA (reference sequence). The length of the CDR3 is 15 residues. CDR3 in amino acids: CSATTPVGRGPEQYF. Here the CDR3 DNA reads TGCAGCGCTACCACCCCTGTGGGCAGGGGGCCCGAGCAGTACTTC.

To note about this clonotype: A much larger clone lies one base from this, so it may be a read error. Because it lacks the conserved phenylalanine or tryptophan at the end, this CDR3 is likely a read error. V usage is TRBV28 and J usage is TRBJ1-2, with D tentatively TRBD1 (6 bases). This CDR3 spans 15 amino acids. Germline V gene sequence: CDR1 MDHEN, CDR2 SYDVKM. V lost 5 bases and J 4 bases, leaving 17 bases between the germline ends. The CDR3: CASSETGPLGYGYTL. The CDR3 DNA is TGTGCCAGCAGTGAGACAGGACCCCTTGGCTATGGCTACACCCTC.

The rearrangement joins TRBV20-1 to TRBJ1-1; 11 nucleotides line up with TRBD1. The CDR3 is made up of 15 amino acids. V lost 2 bases and J lost 1; bases outside the gene matches: 3. Germline CDR1 reads DFQATT; CDR2 reads SNEGSKA (reference sequence). This chain's CDR3 is CSARPGTGGNTEAFF. CDR3 bases: TGCAGTGCTAGACCTGGGACAGGGGGGAACACTGAAGCTTTCTTT.

This clonotype was picked up a small number of times. This rearrangement joins TRBV27 to TRBJ2-5; D tentatively fits TRBD1 or TRBD2 (5 bases each). Trimming shortened V by 4 bases and J by 5 bases, and 11 bases separated the two germline ends. The CDR3 is 13 amino acids. Per germline, CDR1 MNHEY and CDR2 SMNVEV (reference sequence). DNA of the CDR3: TGTGCCAGCAGTTGGGGGAAGGGGGAGACCCAGTACTTC. Translating gives CASSWGKGETQYF.

The CDR3 loop reads CASSEYGSSYEQYF. DNA of the CDR3: TGTGCCAGCAGTGAATATGGCAGCTCCTACGAGCAGTACTTC. This chain uses TRBV25-1 with TRBJ2-7; no reliable D call. The V end lost 0 bases, the J end lost 0 bases, and 6 bases lay between the germline ends. This CDR3 has 14 amino acids. Germline-derived CDR1 and CDR2 are MGHDK and SYGVNS.

This clonotype was observed at least ten times. J is TRBJ2-7 and V is TRBV27; D uncertain. Germline V gives CDR1 MNHEY, CDR2 SMNVEV (reference sequence). The CDR3 sequence is 12 residues long. V gave up 6 bases and J gave up 0 bases, with 6 bases separating them. CDR3 sequence reads: CASRASSYEQYF. CDR3 nucleotides: TGTGCCAGCAGGGCTAGCTCCTACGAGCAGTACTTC.